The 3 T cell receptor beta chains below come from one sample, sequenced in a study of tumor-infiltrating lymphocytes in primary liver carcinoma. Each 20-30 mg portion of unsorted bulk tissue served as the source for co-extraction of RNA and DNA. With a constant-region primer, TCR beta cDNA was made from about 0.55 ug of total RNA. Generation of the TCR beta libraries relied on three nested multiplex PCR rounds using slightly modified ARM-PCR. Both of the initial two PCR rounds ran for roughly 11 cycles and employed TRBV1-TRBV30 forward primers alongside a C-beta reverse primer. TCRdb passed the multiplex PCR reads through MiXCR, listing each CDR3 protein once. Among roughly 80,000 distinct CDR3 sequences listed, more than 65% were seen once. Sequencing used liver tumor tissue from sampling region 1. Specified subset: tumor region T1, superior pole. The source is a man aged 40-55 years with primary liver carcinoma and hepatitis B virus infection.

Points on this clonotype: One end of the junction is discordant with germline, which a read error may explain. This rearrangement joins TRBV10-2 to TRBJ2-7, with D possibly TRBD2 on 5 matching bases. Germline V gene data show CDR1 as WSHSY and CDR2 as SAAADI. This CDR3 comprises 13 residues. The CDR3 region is CAGSAPGIYEQYF. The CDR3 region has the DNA TGCGCCGGCAGTGCGCCGGGGATCTACGAGCAATACTTC.

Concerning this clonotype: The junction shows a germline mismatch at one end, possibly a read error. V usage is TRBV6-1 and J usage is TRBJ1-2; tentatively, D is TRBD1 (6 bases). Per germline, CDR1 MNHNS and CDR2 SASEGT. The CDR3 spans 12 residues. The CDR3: CPSRRDNNGYTF. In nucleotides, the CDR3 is TGTCCCAGCAGGCGGGACAACAATGGCTACACCTTC.

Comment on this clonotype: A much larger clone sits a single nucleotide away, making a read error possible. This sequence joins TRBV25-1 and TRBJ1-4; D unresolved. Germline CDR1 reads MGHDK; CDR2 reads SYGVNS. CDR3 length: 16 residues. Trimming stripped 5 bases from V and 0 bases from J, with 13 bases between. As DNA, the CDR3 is TGTGCCAGCAGTAAAGGTGTCAGCTCAACTAATGAAAAACTGTTTTTT. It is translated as CASSKGVSSTNEKLFF.